The rows below give T cell receptor beta chains drawn from one sample of a study of post-analysis software for immune sequencing data. Each CDR3 protein is one row after TCRdb ran MiXCR on the PCR reads. The sample yields hundreds of thousands of distinct CDR3 sequences, roughly 46% seen once. Sequencing input: blood. All receptors come from a girl between 10 and 17 years old with multiple sclerosis. Each CDR3 is given with its conserved first and last residue. A D gene is named only where the DNA matches it firmly. Rows give clone size only sometimes, using once, few, many, or a class for an expanded clone.

v_gene,j_gene,abundance,d_gene,CDR3nt,CDR3aa
TRBV20-1,TRBJ2-5,NA,TRBD2,TGCAGTGCTAGTCCCGCTAGCGGGAGGAGCTCCTACAATGAGCAGTACTTC,CSASPASGRSSYNEQYF
TRBV5-1,TRBJ2-7,few,NA,TGCGCCAGCAGCTTCGAGTACGAGCAGTACTTC,CASSFEYEQYF
TRBV28,TRBJ1-5,NA,NA,TGTGCCCATCAGGAGGGGCTGATTAACAATCAGCCCCAGCATTTT,CAHQEGLINNQPQHF
TRBV29-1,TRBJ2-1,NA,TRBD2,TGCAGCGTCAGGGGACTAGCGGGAGGAAGAGAGCAGTTCTTC,CSVRGLAGGREQFF
TRBV20-1,TRBJ2-7,few,TRBD1,TGCAGTGCGCCGACAGGGGGCCTTTCCCAGCAGTACTTC,CSAPTGGLSQQYF
TRBV10-3,TRBJ2-1,NA,NA,TGTGCCATCAGTGAGTGGGGTGAGCAGTTCTTC,CAISEWGEQFF
TRBV6-1,TRBJ2-5,NA,NA,TGTGCCAGCAGTGGGGGACCCTCCGATTTGGAGACCCAGTACTTC,CASSGGPSDLETQYF
TRBV6-2/TRBV6-3,TRBJ2-7,few,NA,TGTGCCAGCAGTTACTCACGGGGCGAGCAGTACTTC,CASSYSRGEQYF
TRBV5-8,TRBJ1-5,NA,TRBD1,TGTGCCAGCAGCCAGGGACAGGTTAGCAATCAGCCCCAGCATTTT,CASSQGQVSNQPQHF
TRBV5-4,TRBJ2-7,NA,TRBD2,TGTGCCAGCAGCTACCGGCGGGACCCCGGGGGGGAGACCCGGTACTTC,CASSYRRDPGGETRYF
TRBV7-2,TRBJ1-1,NA,NA,TGTGCCAGCAGCCCCGGCCCGGTCACTGAAGCTTTCTTT,CASSPGPVTEAFF
TRBV6-6,TRBJ2-7,NA,TRBD1,TGTGCCAGCAAGGGACAGGGGTCCTACGAGCAGTACTTC,CASKGQGSYEQYF
TRBV20-1,TRBJ2-1,NA,TRBD2,TGCAGTGCTAGATTACCGGGACTAGCAGTGTATGAGCAGTTCTTC,CSARLPGLAVYEQFF
TRBV5-1,TRBJ1-1,NA,TRBD1,TGCGCCAACAGCCCGACAGGGATGGGAACTGAAGCTTTCTTT,CANSPTGMGTEAFF
TRBV7-9,TRBJ2-7,NA,NA,TGTGCCAGCAGCTTTGGTTCGTCGAAAGCCTACGAGCAGTACTTC,CASSFGSSKAYEQYF
TRBV29-1,TRBJ2-7,few,NA,TGCAGCGTTTCGGGACGGATGACCTACGAGCAGTACTTC,CSVSGRMTYEQYF
TRBV6-6,TRBJ2-3,NA,TRBD2,TGTGCCAGCAGTTACCCCAGGGGAGCGGGAGGAACAGATACGCAGTATTTT,CASSYPRGAGGTDTQYF
TRBV29-1,TRBJ2-7,few,TRBD2,TGCAGCGTTGCGGGACTAGCGGACGTCTTAAAGCAGTACTTC,CSVAGLADVLKQYF
TRBV4-2,TRBJ1-1,NA,TRBD1,TGTGCCAGCAGCCAAGCTGGGACAGGGAAGGCTGAAGCTTTCTTT,CASSQAGTGKAEAFF
TRBV7-3,TRBJ1-1,NA,NA,TGTGCCAGCAGCTTAAGTGGGGACACCACCGGGAGGACTGAAGCTTTCTTT,CASSLSGDTTGRTEAFF
TRBV27,TRBJ2-1,few,TRBD2,TGTGCCAGCAGTCGCAATAGCGGGAGTTCCTACAATGAGCAGTTCTTC,CASSRNSGSSYNEQFF
TRBV2,TRBJ1-5,NA,NA,TGTGCCAGCAGTGAAGCGGGTAGGGGGGTGAGCAATCAGCCCCAGCATTTT,CASSEAGRGVSNQPQHF
TRBV5-1,TRBJ2-3,many,NA,TGCGCCAGCAGCTCGAGTCCAGATACGCAGTATTTT,CASSSSPDTQYF
TRBV4-3,TRBJ2-3,NA,TRBD2,TGCGCCAGCAGCCAAGATGCCATCGCTAGCGGGTTGGATACGCAGTATTTT,CASSQDAIASGLDTQYF
TRBV9,TRBJ2-3,NA,NA,TGTGCCAGCAGCCGTGGACTCTTCACAGATACGCAGTATTTT,CASSRGLFTDTQYF
TRBV12-3/TRBV12-4,TRBJ1-6,few,NA,TGTGCCAGCAGTCCCGGAAATTCACCCCTCCACTTT,CASSPGNSPLHF
TRBV5-6,TRBJ1-2,few,NA,TGTGCCAGCAGCTACCAGGAATCTAACTATGGCTACACCTTC,CASSYQESNYGYTF
TRBV2,TRBJ2-4,NA,NA,TGTGCCAGGGATTCGGGGGCAAACATTCAGTACTTC,CARDSGANIQYF
TRBV7-3,TRBJ1-6,few,NA,TGTGCCAGCAGCTTAGGTCCGGATTCACCCCTCCACTTT,CASSLGPDSPLHF
TRBV20-1,TRBJ1-1,NA,NA,TGCAGTGCTAGAGGGGACGAAATGAACACTGAAGCTTTCTTT,CSARGDEMNTEAFF
TRBV4-1,TRBJ1-4,few,NA,TGCGCCAGCAGCCAACTTCGTCAGGGTGATGAAAAACTGTTTTTT,CASSQLRQGDEKLFF
TRBV7-2,TRBJ2-5,once,NA,TGTGCCAGCAGCTTAGGTCAATGGCTAGACGGTCAAGAGACCCAGTACTTC,CASSLGQWLDGQETQYF
TRBV3-1,TRBJ2-3,NA,TRBD2,TGTGCCAGCAGCCTCAACGCGGGGGGAGATACGCAGTATTTT,CASSLNAGGDTQYF
TRBV19,TRBJ2-7,NA,NA,TGTGCCAGTCGGAGCCCCTCCTACGAGCAGTACTTC,CASRSPSYEQYF
TRBV20-1,TRBJ2-7,NA,TRBD2,TGCAGTGCTGCTGAACTAGCGGGAGTCCACGAGCAGTACTTC,CSAAELAGVHEQYF
TRBV28,TRBJ1-6,NA,TRBD1,TGTGCCAGCAGCGGAAGACAGGGGAGAACCTATAATTCACCCCTCCACTTT,CASSGRQGRTYNSPLHF
TRBV12-3/TRBV12-4,TRBJ2-7,few,NA,TGTGCCAGCAGTTTAGTGTCTAGCAGGGACTCCTACGAGCAGTACTTC,CASSLVSSRDSYEQYF
TRBV4-1,TRBJ1-4,NA,TRBD1,TGCGCCAGCAGCCAGGTTCGGACAGGGATTGGTGAAAAACTGTTTTTT,CASSQVRTGIGEKLFF
TRBV6-4,TRBJ2-1,many,NA,TGTGCCAGCAGTGACTCGGGGGGTCACAATGAGCAGTTCTTC,CASSDSGGHNEQFF
TRBV20-1,TRBJ2-5,NA,TRBD2,TGCAGTGCTAGAGATGGCGGGAGAGTGGAGACCCAGTACTTC,CSARDGGRVETQYF
TRBV28,TRBJ2-7,NA,TRBD2,TGTGCCAGCGGCGAGGTAGCGGGAACGTCCTACAATGAGCAGTACTTC,CASGEVAGTSYNEQYF
TRBV2,TRBJ2-5,NA,NA,TGTGCCAGCAGTGTAGCAAACACTCAGTACTTC,CASSVANTQYF
TRBV12-3/TRBV12-4,TRBJ2-1,NA,TRBD2,TGTACCAGCAGTGACTCTAGCGGGAGTACGGATGAGCAGTTCTTC,CTSSDSSGSTDEQFF
TRBV6-5,TRBJ2-1,NA,NA,TGTGCCAGCAGTTACTCGACAGCGGGGACAAATGAGCAGTTCTTC,CASSYSTAGTNEQFF
TRBV4-3,TRBJ2-4,NA,NA,TGCGCCAGCAGCCGAGTAGAGGGGGCCAAAAACATTCAGTACTTC,CASSRVEGAKNIQYF
TRBV11-1,TRBJ2-1,NA,TRBD2,TGTGCCAGCAGCCCGAGGGGCGGGACTAGCGGGAGCCGAGGATCATACAATGAGCAGTTCTTC,CASSPRGGTSGSRGSYNEQFF
TRBV29-1,TRBJ2-3,NA,NA,TGCAGCGTTGAGGGCGGCAGGGCGGGCACAGATACGCAGTATTTT,CSVEGGRAGTDTQYF
TRBV7-3,TRBJ2-7,NA,NA,TGTGCCAGCAGCTCCGACACTGACTACGAGCAGTACTTC,CASSSDTDYEQYF
TRBV5-6,TRBJ2-7,few,TRBD2,TGTGCCAGCAGCGGGACGGGGGGGGGCGTCTCCTACGAGCAGTACTTC,CASSGTGGGVSYEQYF
TRBV7-9,TRBJ2-5,NA,NA,TGTGCCAGCAGTTCTCGGGCTAGCCAAGAGACCCAGTACTTC,CASSSRASQETQYF
TRBV27,TRBJ1-1,few,NA,TGTGCCAGTCAGTGGGGGACGAACACTGAAGCTTTCTTT,CASQWGTNTEAFF
TRBV5-1,TRBJ2-6,few,NA,TGCGCCAGCACAGACGGCGCCGGGGCCAACGTCCTGACTTTC,CASTDGAGANVLTF
TRBV12-3/TRBV12-4,TRBJ2-7,few,NA,TGTGCCAGCAGTTTTTCCCCTCACGAGCAGTACTTC,CASSFSPHEQYF
TRBV12-3/TRBV12-4,TRBJ2-1,NA,NA,TGTGCCAGCAGTTTAGGGAAGCGGGAGCAGTTCTTC,CASSLGKREQFF
TRBV6-5,TRBJ2-7,NA,TRBD2,TGTGCCAGCAGTTACTCGATGGGTAGCGGGAGCAGTTTCTCCTACGAGCAGTACTTC,CASSYSMGSGSSFSYEQYF
TRBV20-1,TRBJ2-3,many,NA,TGCAGTGCTGGCACGGGACCTTCCTTTAGTAGCACAGATACGCAGTATTTT,CSAGTGPSFSSTDTQYF
TRBV7-9,TRBJ2-1,NA,TRBD1,TGTGCCAGCAGCTTAGCCACAGGGGGCGAGCAGTTCTTC,CASSLATGGEQFF
TRBV24-1,TRBJ2-1,NA,NA,TGTGCCACCAGTGATTTGAACCGGAGGCAGGAGCAGTTCTTC,CATSDLNRRQEQFF
TRBV7-2,TRBJ2-7,NA,NA,TGTGCCAGCAGCTTCCCCGGAGGGCGCGGCTCCTACGAGCAGTACTTC,CASSFPGGRGSYEQYF
TRBV4-1,TRBJ2-7,once,TRBD2,TGCGCCAGCAGCCAAGGGACTAGGGTCGACAAGCAGTACTTC,CASSQGTRVDKQYF